The 24 T cell receptor beta chains below come from one sample, sequenced in a study of blood T cell repertoires in COVID-19. Data came from immunoSEQ multiplex PCR; TCRdb stores just in-frame clones and leaves some out. The sample lists 150,000 to 200,000 clones; roughly nine tenths were seen once. The sequenced material came from peripheral blood. The receptors originated from a young man who had recovered from COVID-19.

This chain links TRBV5-4 with TRBJ2-1, with a weak D call TRBD2 (6 bases). Trimming pared 4 bases from V and 6 bases from J, leaving 17 bases between. CDR1 is SGHNT, CDR2 YYREEE, per germline (reference sequence). The CDR3 spans 15 residues. CDR3 sequence: CASSDRRVKGNEQFF. CDR3 in DNA: TGTGCCAGCAGCGACCGGAGGGTTAAAGGCAATGAGCAGTTCTTC.

The V and J genes are TRBV5-4 and TRBJ2-1, with 7 positions matching TRBD2. The CDR3 is 15 amino acids. Germline-derived CDR1 and CDR2 are SGHNT and YYREEE (reference sequence). V shed 4 bases and J 3 bases; nucleotides not matched to a gene: 7. CDR3 nucleotide sequence: TGTGCCAGCAGCCCAGCGGGAAGGGACTACAATGAGCAGTTCTTC. This gives the protein CASSPAGRDYNEQFF.

CDR3 nucleotide sequence: TGTGCCACCGGAAGGGGCGGTGCGGGAGCAGGTGAGCAGTTCTTC. As protein: CATGRGGAGAGEQFF. This sequence joins TRBV24-1 and TRBJ2-1; 7 positions match TRBD2. From germline, CDR1 is KGHDR and CDR2 SFDVKD. This CDR3 has 15 residues. V was clipped by 9 bases and J by 9 bases; unmatched bases: 16.

The V gene is TRBV4-1, the J gene TRBJ1-3; 9 bases agree with TRBD1. Germline V gene sequence: CDR1 MGHRA, CDR2 YSYEKL. The V segment lost 8 bases and the J segment 0 bases; nucleotides outside the gene matches: 5. This CDR3 spans 15 amino acids. The CDR3: CASYGQGSSGNTIYF. The CDR3 DNA sequence: TGCGCCAGCTACGGACAGGGGAGCTCTGGAAACACCATATATTTT.

The chain uses TRBV5-4 and TRBJ2-1, with D maybe TRBD1 (6 bases). This CDR3 comprises 16 residues. From germline, CDR1 is SGHNT and CDR2 YYREEE (reference sequence). Trimming removed 4 bases at V and 2 bases at J, with 16 bases between. The CDR3 DNA follows: TGTGCCAGCAGCCTACCCCCAGGGGTCCCCTACAATGAGCAGTTCTTC. It is translated as CASSLPPGVPYNEQFF.

The chain combines TRBV6-1 with TRBJ1-2; 8 bases map to TRBD1. The V gene end was trimmed by 3 bases and the J gene end by 5 bases; junction bases not matched to a gene: 8. The CDR3 is 15 amino acids. Germline lookup yields CDR1 MNHNS and CDR2 SASEGT. The CDR3 region has the DNA TGTGCCAGCAGTGATCCGGGACAGGTCTTTTATGGCTACACCTTC. Amino acids: CASSDPGQVFYGYTF.

The chain uses TRBV24-1 and TRBJ2-2; perhaps TRBD2 as D (7 bases). The V gene lost 4 bases and the J gene lost 1 base, with 12 bases spanning the gap. The CDR3 runs 16 residues. Germline V lookup: CDR1 KGHDR, CDR2 SFDVKD. The CDR3 region has the DNA TGTGCCACCAGTGACCGTAGGGGGGGGAACACCGGGGAGCTGTTTTTT. Encoded protein: CATSDRRGGNTGELFF.

V gene TRBV28 combines with J gene TRBJ2-7, with TRBD2 matching 7 bases. With V trimmed by 6 bases and J by 7 bases, 15 bases remained unmatched. Germline V CDR1 and CDR2: MDHEN, SYDVKM. CDR3 length: 15 amino acids. CDR3 sequence: CASSLGAGATGEQYF. CDR3 sequence (DNA): TGTGCCAGCAGCCTTGGGGCGGGAGCAACGGGAGAGCAGTACTTC. Combining the CDR3 with reference TRBV28 and TRBJ2-7 gives the whole variable domain DVKVTQSSRYLVKRTGEKVFLECVQDMDHENMFWYRQDPGLGLRLIYFSYDVKMKEKGDIPEGYSVSREKKERFSLILESASTNQTSMYLCASSLGAGATGEQYFGPGTRLTVT.

The chain links TRBV5-1 to TRBJ1-2; 8 nucleotides line up with TRBD1. The length of the CDR3 is 15 residues. Trimming cost V 0 bases and J 8 bases; bases outside gene matches: 9. Germline V lookup: CDR1 SGHRS, CDR2 YFSETQ. The CDR3 region is CASSLERTGTWGYTF. The CDR3 DNA reads as TGCGCCAGCAGCTTGGAAAGGACAGGGACTTGGGGCTACACCTTC.

As regards this clone: The junction departs from the called germline gene at one end, perhaps through a read error. The gene calls are TRBV24-1 and TRBJ1-4, with a tentative D call TRBD1 (6 bases). CDR1 is KGHDR, CDR2 SFDVKD, per germline. The CDR3 totals 16 residues. The CDR3 nucleotides are TGTGCCACAAGTGTCGGGGGCGCGGGGGCTAATGAAAAACTGTTTTTT. Amino acids: CATSVGGAGANEKLFF.

CDR3 sequence (DNA): TGTGCCAGTAGTATAAGTCGGCGGGGGAGCTCCTACAATGAGCAGTTCTTC. It translates to CASSISRRGSSYNEQFF. The chain has TRBV19 and TRBJ2-1, with 7 positions matching TRBD2. The CDR3 contains 17 residues. The V segment lost 2 bases and the J segment 0 bases; nucleotides outside the gene matches: 7. Per germline, CDR1 LNHDA and CDR2 SQIVND (reference sequence).

This sequence joins TRBV2 and TRBJ2-1; 7 bases align to TRBD2. The V segment lost 4 bases and the J segment 9 bases; nucleotides outside the gene matches: 6. Germline V CDR1 and CDR2: SNHLY, FYNNEI. The CDR3 runs to 13 residues. CDR3 nucleotide sequence: TGTGCCAGCAGTGGCCGGAGGGAGGGTGAGCAGTTCTTC. Translation gives CASSGRREGEQFF.

This clone was detected only once. The J gene is TRBJ2-7, the V gene TRBV5-6; D not certain. The germline V gene has CDR1 SGHDT and CDR2 YYEEEE. Trimming took off 2 bases at V and 2 bases at J, with 14 bases between the two ends. There are 15 residues in the CDR3. The CDR3 coding sequence is TGTGCCAGCAGCTTTCGAGGCGCAATAGCCTACGAGCAGTACTTC. Translated: CASSFRGAIAYEQYF.

In its sample, this clone was seen once. The rearrangement links TRBV7-3 to TRBJ1-1; possibly TRBD1 for D (6 bases). V lost 1 base and J lost 7, with 19 bases in between. The CDR3 sequence is 16 residues long. Germline CDR1 SGHTA, CDR2 FQGTGA. In DNA, the CDR3 is TGTGCCAGCAGCTTAATTCTAGAGTACAGGGTGGATGAAGCTTTCTTT. It codes for CASSLILEYRVDEAFF.

The CDR3 here is CASIWTGDNAEAFF. The CDR3 nucleotides are TGTGCCAGCATCTGGACAGGGGATAACGCTGAAGCTTTCTTT. The chain is built from TRBV6-5 and TRBJ1-1, with 9 bases fitting TRBD1. V lost 7 bases, J lost 6 bases, and 9 bases stayed unmatched. CDR1 is MNHEY and CDR2 is SVGAGI in the germline V gene. The CDR3 totals 14 residues.

The gene calls are TRBV27 and TRBJ2-2; D gene ambiguous. CDR3 length equals 15 residues. V was shortened by 2 bases and J by 6 bases, with 13 bases between the two germline ends. Germline V gene lookup returns CDR1 MNHEY and CDR2 SMNVEV (reference sequence). The CDR3: CASSLLPLPAGELFF. The CDR3 nucleotides are TGTGCCAGCAGTTTACTACCGTTGCCGGCCGGGGAGCTGTTTTTT.

The V gene is TRBV5-6, the J gene TRBJ1-6; unclear D gene. CDR1 SGHDT and CDR2 YYEEEE come from the germline V gene. The CDR3 extends over 15 amino acids. Trimming left V 2 bases short and J 8 bases short, with 14 bases between. CDR3 DNA: TGTGCCAGCAGCTTTGAGCGCCGGGGTGATTCACCCCTCCACTTT. It encodes CASSFERRGDSPLHF.

This chain connects TRBV2 to TRBJ2-3, with 7 nucleotides matching TRBD1. V lost 9 bases and J lost 2; bases outside the gene matches: 8. This CDR3 comprises 14 residues. Germline values: CDR1 SNHLY, CDR2 FYNNEI. The CDR3 DNA sequence: TGTGCCAGTTGCCGGGACAGAAACACAGATACGCAGTATTTT. It translates to CASCRDRNTDTQYF.

The V call is TRBV4-1, the J call TRBJ1-2; D gene uncertain. The CDR3 extends over 15 amino acids. Germline-derived CDR1 and CDR2 are MGHRA and YSYEKL. Trimming stripped 4 bases from V and 1 base from J, with 13 bases between. CDR3 DNA: TGCGCCAGCAGCCTTACGAGTCCCCTTAACTATGGCTACACCTTC. Its translation is CASSLTSPLNYGYTF.

The V and J genes are TRBV7-9 and TRBJ1-2; TRBD1 is a possible D gene (5 bases). CDR1 and CDR2 from the germline V gene are SEHNR and FQNEAQ (reference sequence). Trimming shortened V by 5 bases and J by 4 bases, and 14 bases separated the two germline ends. CDR3 length equals 14 residues. This chain's CDR3 is CASSKTESVYGYTF. CDR3 sequence (DNA): TGTGCCAGCAGCAAGACAGAATCAGTCTATGGCTACACCTTC.

The table lists this clone with a count of one. The V and J genes are TRBV13 and TRBJ2-3, with 8 bases identical to TRBD2. The CDR3 loop spans 13 amino acids. J lost 7 bases, V lost 3 bases, and 3 bases had no gene match. Germline assignment: CDR1 PRHDT and CDR2 FYEKMQ (reference sequence). CDR3 in amino acids: CASSFGRGNTQYF. CDR3 nucleotides: TGTGCCAGCAGCTTCGGGAGGGGGAATACGCAGTATTTT.

V gene TRBV7-2 combines with J gene TRBJ2-7; D remains ambiguous. Per the germline V gene, CDR1 is SGHTA and CDR2 is FQGNSA. The V and J ends lost 4 bases and 0 bases respectively, with 4 bases between them. The CDR3 extends over 12 amino acids. The CDR3 DNA sequence: TGTGCCAGCAGCTCCTCCTCCTACGAGCAGTACTTC. Translating it yields CASSSSSYEQYF.

This chain uses TRBV13 with TRBJ2-4; the match to TRBD2 covers 7 bases. The CDR3 spans 18 residues. Looked up from germline, CDR1 is PRHDT and CDR2 is FYEKMQ (reference sequence). Losses at the gene ends were 2 bases for V and 5 bases for J; bases not matched to a gene: 15. Written as DNA, the CDR3 is TGTGCCAGCAGCTTATCCTCCCCGCTAGCGGCGAGGGAAAACATTCAGTACTTC. It encodes CASSLSSPLAARENIQYF.

This chain uses TRBV27 with TRBJ2-1; 9 nucleotides line up with TRBD2. Trimming took 4 bases from V and 9 from J; bases not matched to a gene: 10. CDR1 and CDR2 from the germline V gene are MNHEY and SMNVEV (reference sequence). This CDR3 contains 15 residues. The CDR3 spells CASSSPAGGVGEQFF. The CDR3 DNA follows: TGTGCCAGCAGTTCCCCCGCGGGAGGGGTTGGTGAGCAGTTCTTC.